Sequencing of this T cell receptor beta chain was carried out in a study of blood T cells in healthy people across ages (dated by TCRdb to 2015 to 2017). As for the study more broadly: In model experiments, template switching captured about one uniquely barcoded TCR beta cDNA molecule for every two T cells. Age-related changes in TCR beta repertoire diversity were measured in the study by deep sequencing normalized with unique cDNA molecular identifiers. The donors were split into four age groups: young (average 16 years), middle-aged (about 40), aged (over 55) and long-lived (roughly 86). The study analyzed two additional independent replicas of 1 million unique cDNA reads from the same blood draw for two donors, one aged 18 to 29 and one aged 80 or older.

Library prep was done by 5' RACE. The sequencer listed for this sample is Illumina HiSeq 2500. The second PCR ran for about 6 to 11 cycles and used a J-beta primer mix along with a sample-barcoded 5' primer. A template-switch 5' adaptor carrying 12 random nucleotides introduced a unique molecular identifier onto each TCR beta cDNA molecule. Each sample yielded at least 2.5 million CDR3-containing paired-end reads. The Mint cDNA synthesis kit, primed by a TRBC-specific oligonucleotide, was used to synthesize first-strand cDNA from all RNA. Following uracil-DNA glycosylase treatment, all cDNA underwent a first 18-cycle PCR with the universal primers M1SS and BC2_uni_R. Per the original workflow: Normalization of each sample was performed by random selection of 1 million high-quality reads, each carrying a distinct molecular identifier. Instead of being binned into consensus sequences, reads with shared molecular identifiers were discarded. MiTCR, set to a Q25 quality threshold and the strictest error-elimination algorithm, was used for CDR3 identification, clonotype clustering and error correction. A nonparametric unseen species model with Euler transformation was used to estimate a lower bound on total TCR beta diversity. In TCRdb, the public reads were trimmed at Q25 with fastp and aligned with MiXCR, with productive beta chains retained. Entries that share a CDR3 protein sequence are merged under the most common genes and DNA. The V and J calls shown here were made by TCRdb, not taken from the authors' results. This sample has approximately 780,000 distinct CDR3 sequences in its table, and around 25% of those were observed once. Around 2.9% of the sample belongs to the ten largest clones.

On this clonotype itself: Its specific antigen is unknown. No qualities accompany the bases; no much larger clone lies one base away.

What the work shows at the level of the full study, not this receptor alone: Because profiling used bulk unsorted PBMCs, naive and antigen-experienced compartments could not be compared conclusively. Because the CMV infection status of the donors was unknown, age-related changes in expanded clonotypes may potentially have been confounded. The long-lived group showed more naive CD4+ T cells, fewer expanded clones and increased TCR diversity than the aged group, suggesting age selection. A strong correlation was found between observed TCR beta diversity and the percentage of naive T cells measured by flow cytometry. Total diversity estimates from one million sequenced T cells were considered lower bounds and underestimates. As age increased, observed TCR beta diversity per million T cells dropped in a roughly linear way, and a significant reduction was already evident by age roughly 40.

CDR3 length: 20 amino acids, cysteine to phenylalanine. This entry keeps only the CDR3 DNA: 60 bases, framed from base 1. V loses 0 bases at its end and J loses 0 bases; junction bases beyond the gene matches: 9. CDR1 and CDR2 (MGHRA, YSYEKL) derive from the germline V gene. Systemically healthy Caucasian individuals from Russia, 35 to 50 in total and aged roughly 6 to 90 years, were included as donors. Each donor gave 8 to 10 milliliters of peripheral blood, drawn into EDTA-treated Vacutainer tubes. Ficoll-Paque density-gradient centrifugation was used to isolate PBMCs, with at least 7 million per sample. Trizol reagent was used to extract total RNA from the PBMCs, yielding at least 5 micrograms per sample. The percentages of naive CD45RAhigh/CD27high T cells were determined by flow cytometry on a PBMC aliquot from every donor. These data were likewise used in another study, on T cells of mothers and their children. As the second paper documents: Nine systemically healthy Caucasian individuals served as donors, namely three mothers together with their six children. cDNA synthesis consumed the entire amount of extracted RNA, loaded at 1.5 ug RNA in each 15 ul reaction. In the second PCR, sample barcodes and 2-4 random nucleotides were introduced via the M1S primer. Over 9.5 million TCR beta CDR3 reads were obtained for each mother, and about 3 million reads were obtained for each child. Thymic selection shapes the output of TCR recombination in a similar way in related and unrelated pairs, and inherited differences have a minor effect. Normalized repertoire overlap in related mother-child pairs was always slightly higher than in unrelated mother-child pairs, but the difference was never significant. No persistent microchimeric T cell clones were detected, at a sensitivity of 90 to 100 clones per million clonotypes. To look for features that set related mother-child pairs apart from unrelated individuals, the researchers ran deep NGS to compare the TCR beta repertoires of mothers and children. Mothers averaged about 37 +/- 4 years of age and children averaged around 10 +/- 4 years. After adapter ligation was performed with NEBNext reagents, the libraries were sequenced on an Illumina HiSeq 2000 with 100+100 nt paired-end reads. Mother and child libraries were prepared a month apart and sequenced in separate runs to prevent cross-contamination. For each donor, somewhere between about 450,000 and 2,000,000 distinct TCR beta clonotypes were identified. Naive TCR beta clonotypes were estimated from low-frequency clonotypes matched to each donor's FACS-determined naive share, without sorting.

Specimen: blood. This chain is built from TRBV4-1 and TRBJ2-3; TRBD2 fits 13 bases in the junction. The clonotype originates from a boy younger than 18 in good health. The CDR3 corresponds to CASSQDGGTSGVASTDTQYF. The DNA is TGCGCCAGCAGCCAAGATGGGGGGACTAGCGGGGTTGCTAGCACAGATACGCAGTATTTT.